A single T cell receptor (beta chain) is shown here with its context. Its target is unknown. This sample was taken from a study of identical twins. TCRdb reanalysed the 5' RACE reads using MiXCR and keeps one entry per CDR3 protein. The sample holds around 530,000 distinct CDR3 sequences, 12% to 15% seen once. Germline V gene lookup returns CDR1 DFQATT and CDR2 SNEGSKA (reference sequence). The V and J ends lost 1 base and 7 bases respectively, with 8 bases between them. The CDR3 consists of 11 residues. Study-level findings and limits: Invariant MAIT and iNKT cells may have partly biased zero-insertion analyses. Interpretation of the results relied on cross-sectional statistical analysis and not on following the same donors. Fewer insertions marked abundant cord blood beta clonotypes; young adult naive trended weakly, memory not at all.

This sample was also put to use in a study of yellow fever vaccine responses in identical twins. That paper states: On the reported evidence, twins' vaccine T cell responses seemed partly convergent and partly personalized.

This clonotype was sampled from a young woman in good health. The V gene is TRBV20-1, the J gene TRBJ2-7, with D hard to call. Material: CD4+ T cells sorted from blood. In DNA form, the CDR3 reads TGCAGTGCTAGAGGGATACAGGAGCAGTACTTC. Its translation is CSARGIQEQYF.